The next 20 T cell receptor beta chains were all read from a single sample in a study of cytomegalovirus exposure and HLA in healthy donors. 60 Vbeta and 13 Jbeta primers were used in PCR. Profiling relied on immunoSEQ multiplex PCR, and the TCRdb table lists in-frame clones only, not all of them. The sample holds some 130,000 clones, more than 70% seen once. The sequenced material came from PBMCs. The receptors stem from a woman aged 60-70 years in good health and CMV-seronegative.

The J gene is TRBJ1-5, the V gene TRBV27; D remains ambiguous. This CDR3 comprises 14 residues. CDR1 and CDR2 (germline): MNHEY, SMNVEV (reference sequence). Trimming took 2 bases from V and 6 from J, leaving 11 bases between them. CDR3 in DNA: TGTGCCAGCAGTTTAGTGGGAGATGGTCAGCCCCAGCATTTT. Protein: CASSLVGDGQPQHF.

This chain uses TRBV10-3 with TRBJ1-1, with 8 bases matching TRBD1. The V and J ends lost 10 bases and 5 bases, in that order; junction bases with no gene match: 12. This CDR3 spans 14 amino acids. Per germline, CDR1 ENHRY and CDR2 SYGVKD. The CDR3 spells CATRSQGAPTEAFF. The CDR3 bases are TGTGCCACAAGATCGCAGGGGGCGCCGACTGAAGCTTTCTTT.

The V and J genes are TRBV7-2 and TRBJ1-5; D unclear. The CDR3 consists of 13 residues. Germline V gives CDR1 SGHTA, CDR2 FQGNSA. The V end lost 4 bases, the J end lost 2 bases, and 6 bases lay between the germline ends. DNA of the CDR3: TGTGCCAGCAGCTCGCAGGGCAATCAGCCCCAGCATTTT. Amino acid sequence: CASSSQGNQPQHF.

This clone was observed a single time. V gene TRBV19 combines with J gene TRBJ2-1, with 7 bases that match TRBD1. Germline V gene data show CDR1 as LNHDA and CDR2 as SQIVND (reference sequence). This CDR3 has 13 residues. V was clipped by 6 bases and J by 8 bases; unmatched bases: 7. CDR3 in amino acids: CASSLQGWDEQFF. CDR3 DNA: TGTGCCAGTAGCCTACAGGGGTGGGATGAGCAGTTCTTC. Full variable domain (rest looked up from reference TRBV19 and TRBJ2-1): DGGITQSPKYLFRKEGQNVTLSCEQNLNHDAMYWYRQDPGQGLRLIYYSQIVNDFQKGDIAEGYSVSREKKESFPLTVTSAQKNPTAFYLCASSLQGWDEQFFGPGTRLTVL.

This clone showed up just once. The chain links TRBV7-2 to TRBJ2-7; D is possibly TRBD1 (5 bases). From germline, CDR1 is SGHTA and CDR2 FQGNSA. The CDR3 is made up of 14 amino acids. The ends were cut back, 5 bases at V and 0 bases at J, with 11 bases in the middle. CDR3 sequence (DNA): TGTGCCAGCAGCGTAACAGGTATCTCCTACGAGCAGTACTTC. Translation gives CASSVTGISYEQYF.

The rearrangement joins TRBV25-1 to TRBJ1-5; 10 bases align to TRBD1. The germline V gene encodes CDR1 MGHDK and CDR2 SYGVNS. V shed 4 bases, J shed 4 bases, and the junction held 1 base outside the gene matches. This CDR3 contains 14 residues. The CDR3 nucleotides read TGTGCCAGCAGTGCGGGACAGGGGAATCAGCCCCAGCATTTT. Translating gives CASSAGQGNQPQHF.

This clone turned up a few times. The rearrangement uses TRBV11-2 and TRBJ2-3; 9 bases line up with TRBD1. CDR3 size: 15 residues. From germline, CDR1 is SGHAT and CDR2 FQNNGV. The V segment lost 5 bases and the J segment 4 bases; nucleotides outside the gene matches: 7. Written as DNA, the CDR3 is TGTGCCAGCAGCACACACAGGGGGCCCGCAGATACGCAGTATTTT. Translating gives CASSTHRGPADTQYF.

The chain employs TRBV27 and TRBJ2-2; no clear D. V was shortened by 6 bases and J by 7 bases, with 9 bases between the two germline ends. CDR1 is MNHEY and CDR2 is SMNVEV in the germline V gene (reference sequence). The CDR3 has 12 residues. The CDR3 region has the DNA TGTGCCAGCAGCTCCCTAGGCGGGGAGCTGTTTTTT. It encodes CASSSLGGELFF.

This chain connects TRBV5-1 to TRBJ2-2, with D possibly matching TRBD1 (5 bases). The germline gives CDR1 SGHRS, CDR2 YFSETQ. The CDR3 has 12 amino acids. The germline V and J ends were trimmed by 4 bases and 7 bases, with 8 bases remaining between them. The DNA for the CDR3 is TGCGCCAGCAGCCTCAGGGTCGGGGAGCTGTTTTTT. Protein product: CASSLRVGELFF.

This clone was counted only a few times. The chain links TRBV7-2 to TRBJ1-5, with no clear D. The V end was cut by 4 bases, the J end by 7 bases, with 14 bases between. Per germline, CDR1 SGHTA and CDR2 FQGNSA. This CDR3 spans 14 amino acids. The CDR3 spells CASSSYSQSQPQHF. The CDR3 nucleotides read TGTGCCAGCAGCTCTTACAGTCAATCCCAGCCCCAGCATTTT. The entire variable domain, with the rest obtained from reference TRBV7-2 and TRBJ1-5, is as follows: GAGVSQSPSNKVTEKGKDVELRCDPISGHTALYWYRQSLGQGLEFLIYFQGNSAPDKSGLPSDRFSAERTGGSVSTLTIQRTQQEDSAVYLCASSSYSQSQPQHFGDGTRLSIL.

This clone came up a few times. The J gene is TRBJ2-1, the V gene TRBV5-1; 8 nucleotides align to TRBD1. There are 15 residues in the CDR3. The germline V gene has CDR1 SGHRS and CDR2 YFSETQ. Unmatched junction bases numbered 9, after V lost 5 bases and J lost 5 bases. CDR3 region: CASRTWTGSDNEQFF. CDR3 sequence (DNA): TGCGCCAGCAGAACGTGGACAGGGTCGGACAATGAGCAGTTCTTC.

The rearrangement uses TRBV18 and TRBJ2-7; a possible D gene is TRBD2 (5 bases). V lost 6 bases and J lost 6, with 15 bases in between. Germline loops: CDR1 KGHSH, CDR2 LQKENI. The CDR3 has 13 residues. The CDR3 bases are TGTGCCAGCTCCCCGAACCGGGGAGTCGAGCAGTACTTC. Encoded protein: CASSPNRGVEQYF.

To note about this clone: The same CDR3 arises from other DNA sequences in this sample as well. The rearrangement joins TRBV5-4 to TRBJ2-3, with D perhaps matching TRBD2 (6 bases). This CDR3 contains 14 residues. Germline CDR1 is SGHNT and CDR2 is YYREEE (reference sequence). V was shortened by 0 bases and J by 1 base, with 6 bases between the two germline ends. CDR3 in amino acids: CASSLAGGTDTQYF. The CDR3 DNA is TGTGCCAGCAGCTTGGCGGGGGGCACAGATACGCAGTATTTT. The variable domain in full, with the rest retrieved from reference TRBV5-4 and TRBJ2-3, is ETGVTQSPTHLIKTRGQQVTLRCSSQSGHNTVSWYQQALGQGPQFIFQYYREEENGRGNFPPRFSGLQFPNYSSELNVNALELDDSALYLCASSLAGGTDTQYFGPGTRLTVL.

The rearrangement joins TRBV18 to TRBJ2-1, with a possible D match to TRBD2 (6 bases). CDR1 and CDR2 (germline): KGHSH, LQKENI. V was cut by 3 bases and J by 0 bases, with 15 bases left in between. The CDR3 consists of 17 residues. In DNA form, the CDR3 reads TGTGCCAGCTCACCCAGACTCGCGGGAAACTCCTACAATGAGCAGTTCTTC. Translation gives CASSPRLAGNSYNEQFF.

The chain links TRBV6-5 to TRBJ1-1, with unresolved D. Per the germline V gene, CDR1 is MNHEY and CDR2 is SVGAGI. CDR3 size: 13 residues. V dropped 2 bases and J dropped 1 base, with 5 bases sitting between them. CDR3 in amino acids: CASSYEKNTEAFF. CDR3 DNA: TGTGCCAGCAGTTACGAGAAGAACACTGAAGCTTTCTTT.

This clone was seen a handful of times. Here the CDR3 reads CASSPSGRGFRTDTQYF. As DNA, the CDR3 is TGTGCCAGCAGCCCAAGCGGGAGGGGGTTTCGCACAGATACGCAGTATTTT. The rearrangement uses TRBV7-6 and TRBJ2-3, with TRBD2 matching over 10 bases. Trimming took 5 bases from V and 1 from J; bases not matched to a gene: 9. Germline V CDR1 and CDR2: SGHVS, FNYEAQ. This CDR3 comprises 17 residues.

This clone was seen only once. This chain connects TRBV7-8 to TRBJ2-7; D gene ambiguous. The CDR3 is made up of 13 amino acids. Germline V gene data show CDR1 as SGHVS and CDR2 as FQNEAQ. Trimming shortened V by 2 bases and J by 1 base, and 6 bases separated the two germline ends. The CDR3 sequence: CASSLTPSYEQYF. CDR3 coding DNA: TGTGCCAGCAGCTTAACACCTTCCTACGAGCAGTACTTC.

The genes are TRBV2 and TRBJ1-1; D may be TRBD1 (5 bases). V was clipped by 4 bases and J by 5 bases, with 14 bases between them. Germline V gives CDR1 SNHLY, CDR2 FYNNEI. The CDR3 covers 14 residues. The DNA of the CDR3 is TGTGCCAGCAGTGTCCAGGGAAGAAGTACTGAAGCTTTCTTT. Translating it yields CASSVQGRSTEAFF.

The V gene is TRBV6-5, the J gene TRBJ1-5; weak D call: TRBD1 (5 bases). The length of the CDR3 is 15 residues. V was shortened by 5 bases and J by 0 bases, with 11 bases between the two germline ends. Per germline, CDR1 MNHEY and CDR2 SVGAGI. The CDR3 loop reads CASSADSYSNQPQHF. The CDR3 DNA is TGTGCCAGCAGTGCCGACAGCTATAGCAATCAGCCCCAGCATTTT.

The J gene is TRBJ2-1, the V gene TRBV5-1; TRBD2 matches 10 bases. Germline V gene data show CDR1 as SGHRS and CDR2 as YFSETQ. The CDR3 runs 14 residues. V lost 2 bases to trimming and J lost 10 bases; unmatched junction nucleotides: 6. CDR3 in DNA: TGCGCCAGCAGCTTTCTAGCGGGGGCGAGAGAGCAGTTCTTC. Its protein is CASSFLAGAREQFF.